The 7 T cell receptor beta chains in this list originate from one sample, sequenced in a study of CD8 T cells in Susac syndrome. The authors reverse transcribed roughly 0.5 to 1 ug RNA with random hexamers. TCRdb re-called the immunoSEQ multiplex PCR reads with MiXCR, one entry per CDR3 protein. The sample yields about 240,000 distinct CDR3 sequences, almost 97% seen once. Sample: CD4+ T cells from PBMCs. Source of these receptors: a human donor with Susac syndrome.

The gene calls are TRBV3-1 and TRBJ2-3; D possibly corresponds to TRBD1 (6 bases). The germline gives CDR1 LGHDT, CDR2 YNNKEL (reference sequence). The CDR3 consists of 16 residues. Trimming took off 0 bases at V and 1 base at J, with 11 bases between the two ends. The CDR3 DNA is TGTGCCAGCAGCCAAGATCAGGCAGGGGGCACAGATACGCAGTATTTT. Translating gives CASSQDQAGGTDTQYF.

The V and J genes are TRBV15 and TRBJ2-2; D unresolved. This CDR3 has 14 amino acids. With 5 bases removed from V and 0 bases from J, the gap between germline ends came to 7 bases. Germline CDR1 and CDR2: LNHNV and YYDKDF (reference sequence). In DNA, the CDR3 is TGTGCCACCAGCCAAGCGCCGAACACCGGGGAGCTGTTTTTT. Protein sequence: CATSQAPNTGELFF.

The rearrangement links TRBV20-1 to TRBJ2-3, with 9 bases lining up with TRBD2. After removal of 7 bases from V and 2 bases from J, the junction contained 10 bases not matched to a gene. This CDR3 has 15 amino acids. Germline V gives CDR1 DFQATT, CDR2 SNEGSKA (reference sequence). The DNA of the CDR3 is TGCAGTGTCAGACGGCTAGCGGGGTACACAGATACGCAGTATTTT. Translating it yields CSVRRLAGYTDTQYF.

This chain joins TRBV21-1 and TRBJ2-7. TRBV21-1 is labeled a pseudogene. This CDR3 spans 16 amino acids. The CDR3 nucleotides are TGTGCCAGCAGCGCTCCAGTGGGAACCCGCTCCTACGAGCAGTACTTC. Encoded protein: CASSAPVGTRSYEQYF.

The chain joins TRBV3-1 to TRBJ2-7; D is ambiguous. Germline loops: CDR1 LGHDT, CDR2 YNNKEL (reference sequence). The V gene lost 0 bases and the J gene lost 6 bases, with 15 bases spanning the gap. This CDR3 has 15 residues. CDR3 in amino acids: CASSQDPQPRREQYF. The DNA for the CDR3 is TGTGCCAGCAGCCAAGATCCCCAACCAAGGCGCGAGCAGTACTTC.

The CDR3 DNA sequence: TGTGCCAGCAGCTTAGCTCGGGGGGCGTACGAGCAGTACTTC. Its protein product is CASSLARGAYEQYF. This rearrangement joins TRBV11-2 to TRBJ2-7, with a weak D call TRBD2 (7 bases). Trimming removed 1 base at V and 4 bases at J, with 11 bases between. Germline lookup yields CDR1 SGHAT and CDR2 FQNNGV. This CDR3 contains 14 residues.

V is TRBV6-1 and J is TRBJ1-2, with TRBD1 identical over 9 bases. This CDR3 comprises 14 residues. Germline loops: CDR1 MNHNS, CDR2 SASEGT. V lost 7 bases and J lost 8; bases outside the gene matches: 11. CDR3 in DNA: TGTGCCAGCAAGACTCTGGGACAGGGAAGAGGCTACACCTTC. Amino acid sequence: CASKTLGQGRGYTF.